This TCR beta chain was documented in a study of cytotoxic CD8 clonotypes in ibrutinib-treated CLL. Study background: Response samples were obtained once patients had received a median around 12 months of treatment, range 6 to 36.

This clone was observed once. Libraries were prepared by immunoSEQ multiplex PCR; TCRdb keeps only in-frame clonotypes and omits some of them. Seen here are tens of thousands of clones, roughly 50% observed once, and the top ten hold around 25%. Sequencing was performed on PBMCs, taken at disease progression, from a patient treated with ibrutinib. This TCR derives from a human donor with chronic lymphocytic leukemia.

The CDR3 DNA is TGCGCCAGCAGCTTACAGGGGGCGTCTAGCGGGACTAGCACAGATACGCAGTATTTT. Its protein is CASSLQGASSGTSTDTQYF. This rearrangement joins TRBV5-1 to TRBJ2-3; possibly TRBD1 or TRBD2 for D (9 bases each). Per the germline V gene, CDR1 is SGHRS and CDR2 is YFSETQ. V lost 2 bases and J 0 bases, leaving 22 bases between the germline ends. This CDR3 comprises 19 residues.